This T cell receptor (beta chain) was sequenced during a study of T cell responses to AZD1222 COVID-19 vaccine. Findings and limits, study-wide: An increase in Spike-specific TCR breadth and depth was observed after two AZD1222 doses.

Trimming removed 4 bases from V and 8 bases from J, with 18 bases in between. The CDR3 contains 14 residues. Germline loops: CDR1 SGHRS, CDR2 YFSETQ. Profiled with immunoSEQ multiplex PCR; TCRdb holds only in-frame clones, not every one. The sample records over 110,000 clones, around nine tenths being singletons. In the case of this clone: The antigen is undetermined.

Sequences were derived from peripheral blood, sampled 28 days after the second AZD1222 dose. The chain employs TRBV5-1 and TRBJ1-2; D perhaps matches TRBD1 (6 bases). This TCR was sampled from an adult who received the AZD1222 COVID-19 vaccine. CDR3 in amino acids: CASSPTGLDEGYTF. The CDR3 DNA sequence: TGCGCCAGCAGCCCGACAGGCTTGGATGAGGGCTACACCTTC.